These T cell receptor beta chains were read from a single sample in a study of early T cells in non-severe SARS-CoV-2 infection. TCRdb called the 5' RACE reads again in MiXCR, with one record for every CDR3 protein. In the table there are 81,000 or so distinct CDR3 sequences, 12% of which are singletons. Sequenced material: whole blood. The source is an adult who was a healthcare worker with PCR-confirmed SARS-CoV-2 infection or an uninfected control (not recorded which). Each CDR3 is given with its conserved first and last residue. The D gene is left open where the match is weak. Clone size is shown for a subset of rows, as once, few, many or a class of expanded clone.

clone_size: many; v_call: TRBV12-3/TRBV12-4; d_call: TRBD1; j_call: TRBJ2-7; cdr3_nt: TGTGCCAGCAGTCCGGGACAGGGCTACGAGCAGTACTTC; cdr3_aa: CASSPGQGYEQYF
clone_size: many; v_call: TRBV20-1; d_call: NA; j_call: TRBJ1-2; cdr3_nt: TGCAGTGCTAGTTCTCCGGGCTACACCTTC; cdr3_aa: CSASSPGYTF
clone_size: few; v_call: TRBV7-2; d_call: NA; j_call: TRBJ1-1; cdr3_nt: TGTGCCAGCAGCCCCGCCGGGACACCGAACACTGAAGCTTTCTTT; cdr3_aa: CASSPAGTPNTEAFF
clone_size: few; v_call: TRBV5-1; d_call: NA; j_call: TRBJ1-2; cdr3_nt: TGCGCCAGCAACTTGGGACCAACGGGGGAGTCGAGCTACACCTTC; cdr3_aa: CASNLGPTGESSYTF
clone_size: NA; v_call: TRBV28; d_call: NA; j_call: TRBJ1-4; cdr3_nt: TGTGCCAGCAGTTTAGATACCAGAAAACTGTTTTTT; cdr3_aa: CASSLDTRKLFF
clone_size: many; v_call: TRBV7-9; d_call: NA; j_call: TRBJ2-4; cdr3_nt: TGTGCCAGCAGCTTATACAGGTCCTGGGCCAAAAACATTCAGTACTTC; cdr3_aa: CASSLYRSWAKNIQYF
clone_size: NA; v_call: TRBV9; d_call: NA; j_call: TRBJ2-3; cdr3_nt: TGTGCCAGCAGCGTAGGCATAGACACAGATACGCAGTATTTT; cdr3_aa: CASSVGIDTDTQYF
clone_size: NA; v_call: TRBV27; d_call: NA; j_call: TRBJ2-1; cdr3_nt: TGTGCCAGCACCCTCGCAGGGGATGGTGAGCAGTTCTTC; cdr3_aa: CASTLAGDGEQFF
clone_size: few; v_call: TRBV29-1; d_call: NA; j_call: TRBJ2-5; cdr3_nt: TGCAGCGCCCGCCGAGAGACCCAGTACTTC; cdr3_aa: CSARRETQYF
clone_size: few; v_call: TRBV24-1; d_call: TRBD2; j_call: TRBJ2-1; cdr3_nt: TGTGGCACCAGTGATCGGACTAGACACAATGAGCAGTTCTTC; cdr3_aa: CGTSDRTRHNEQFF
clone_size: NA; v_call: TRBV19; d_call: TRBD2; j_call: TRBJ2-1; cdr3_nt: TGTGCCAGTAGTATAGAGCGGGGGGCCTCTAGGGATGAGCAGTTCTTC; cdr3_aa: CASSIERGASRDEQFF
clone_size: NA; v_call: TRBV2; d_call: NA; j_call: TRBJ2-1; cdr3_nt: TGTGCCAGCAGTGATTTTAGGTCGGCGGGTGCCGCTTACAATGAGCAGTTCTTC; cdr3_aa: CASSDFRSAGAAYNEQFF
clone_size: NA; v_call: TRBV6-6; d_call: TRBD1; j_call: TRBJ1-3; cdr3_nt: TGTGCCAGCAGGGCCGGGACAGGGGAATACACCATATGTTTT; cdr3_aa: CASRAGTGEYTICF
clone_size: NA; v_call: TRBV29-1; d_call: NA; j_call: TRBJ1-2; cdr3_nt: TGCAGCGTTGAAGGGGAAGTGTCCTCTGGCTACACCTTC; cdr3_aa: CSVEGEVSSGYTF
clone_size: many; v_call: TRBV15; d_call: TRBD1; j_call: TRBJ1-4; cdr3_nt: TGTGCCACCAGCAGAACTACCGGGACAGGGGCCGAAAAACTGTTTTTT; cdr3_aa: CATSRTTGTGAEKLFF
clone_size: NA; v_call: TRBV5-1; d_call: TRBD1; j_call: TRBJ1-2; cdr3_nt: TGCGCCAGCAGCGCCGGGACAGGGATTGATGGCTACACCTTC; cdr3_aa: CASSAGTGIDGYTF
clone_size: NA; v_call: TRBV7-2; d_call: NA; j_call: TRBJ1-2; cdr3_nt: TGTGCCAGCAGCCCCCAGACTACTCGCTATGGCTACACCTTC; cdr3_aa: CASSPQTTRYGYTF
clone_size: many; v_call: TRBV30; d_call: NA; j_call: TRBJ2-3; cdr3_nt: TGTGCCTGGAGTGTACGGAGCGGCCGACCCACAGATACGCAGTATTTT; cdr3_aa: CAWSVRSGRPTDTQYF
clone_size: many; v_call: TRBV12-3/TRBV12-4; d_call: NA; j_call: TRBJ1-6; cdr3_nt: TGTGCCAGCAGTCCCCCCCGGCGGCCTTCACCCCTCCACTTT; cdr3_aa: CASSPPRRPSPLHF
clone_size: many; v_call: TRBV5-1; d_call: TRBD2; j_call: TRBJ2-3; cdr3_nt: TGCGCCAGCAGCTTGGTGTCTAGCGGGACTCGCACAGATACGCAGTATTTT; cdr3_aa: CASSLVSSGTRTDTQYF
clone_size: many; v_call: TRBV13; d_call: NA; j_call: TRBJ2-4; cdr3_nt: TGTGCCAGCAGCTTCTTCTCAGGAGGAGCCAAAAACATTCAGTACTTC; cdr3_aa: CASSFFSGGAKNIQYF
clone_size: few; v_call: TRBV18; d_call: TRBD1; j_call: TRBJ2-7; cdr3_nt: TGTGCCAGCTCAACCGGGACAGGGGCCTTTTACGAGCAGTACTTC; cdr3_aa: CASSTGTGAFYEQYF
clone_size: few; v_call: TRBV28; d_call: NA; j_call: TRBJ1-2; cdr3_nt: TGTGCCAGCAGTCCCTCTGGCTATGGCTACACCTTC; cdr3_aa: CASSPSGYGYTF
clone_size: NA; v_call: TRBV2; d_call: NA; j_call: TRBJ1-2; cdr3_nt: TGTGCCAGCAGACCGACAGTCGAAGGCCTCGGCTACACCTTC; cdr3_aa: CASRPTVEGLGYTF
clone_size: many; v_call: TRBV25-1; d_call: TRBD2; j_call: TRBJ2-3; cdr3_nt: TGTGCCAGCAGTGTTGGGGTAGCGGGAATCACAGATACGCAGTATTTT; cdr3_aa: CASSVGVAGITDTQYF
clone_size: many; v_call: TRBV12-3/TRBV12-4; d_call: NA; j_call: TRBJ1-1; cdr3_nt: TGTGCCAGCAGCGGGGGGGGAACTGAAGCTTTCTTT; cdr3_aa: CASSGGGTEAFF
clone_size: NA; v_call: TRBV7-2; d_call: NA; j_call: TRBJ2-2; cdr3_nt: TGTGCCAGCAGCTTAGTGCTCTTTGGGTCAAAGGGCGGGGAGCTGTTTTTT; cdr3_aa: CASSLVLFGSKGGELFF
clone_size: few; v_call: TRBV14; d_call: NA; j_call: TRBJ1-1; cdr3_nt: TGTGCCAGCAGCCAAGGTAACAGTGAAGCTTTCTTT; cdr3_aa: CASSQGNSEAFF
clone_size: NA; v_call: TRBV2; d_call: NA; j_call: TRBJ2-3; cdr3_nt: TGTGCCAGCAGTGGACAGTACACAGATACGCAGTATTTT; cdr3_aa: CASSGQYTDTQYF
clone_size: NA; v_call: TRBV5-6; d_call: NA; j_call: TRBJ1-2; cdr3_nt: TGTGCCAGCAGCTTGGCCGTTCAAGGGGCGTCCTATGGCTACACCTTC; cdr3_aa: CASSLAVQGASYGYTF
clone_size: few; v_call: TRBV29-1; d_call: TRBD2; j_call: TRBJ2-5; cdr3_nt: TGCAGCGCCGTGCTAGCGGGAGATGGGGAGACCCAGTACTTC; cdr3_aa: CSAVLAGDGETQYF
clone_size: NA; v_call: TRBV20-1; d_call: TRBD1; j_call: TRBJ2-5; cdr3_nt: TGCAGTGCCGGACAGGGGACGGAGACCCAGTACTTC; cdr3_aa: CSAGQGTETQYF
clone_size: NA; v_call: TRBV9; d_call: TRBD1; j_call: TRBJ2-5; cdr3_nt: TGTGCCAGCAGCGTAGGAGAGGGGGCTAGAGAGACCCAGTACTTC; cdr3_aa: CASSVGEGARETQYF
clone_size: many; v_call: TRBV7-9; d_call: NA; j_call: TRBJ1-5; cdr3_nt: TGTGCCAGCAGCCACTGGGACGGGAGCAATCAGCCCCAGCATTTT; cdr3_aa: CASSHWDGSNQPQHF
clone_size: few; v_call: TRBV7-9; d_call: NA; j_call: TRBJ1-1; cdr3_nt: TGTGCCAGCAGCCCTGGCGGCAAAGGGGAAGCTTTCTTT; cdr3_aa: CASSPGGKGEAFF
clone_size: NA; v_call: TRBV12-3/TRBV12-4; d_call: TRBD1; j_call: TRBJ1-1; cdr3_nt: TGTGCCAGCACTCGGACAGGGAGGATGAACACTGAAGCTTTCTTT; cdr3_aa: CASTRTGRMNTEAFF
clone_size: many; v_call: TRBV3-1; d_call: TRBD2; j_call: TRBJ2-7; cdr3_nt: TGTGCCAGCAGCCGGGAGGGACTAGCCCACGAGCAGTACTTC; cdr3_aa: CASSREGLAHEQYF
clone_size: many; v_call: TRBV28; d_call: NA; j_call: TRBJ2-3; cdr3_nt: TGTGCCAGCAGTTTAGGGGAGGCAGATACGCAGTATTTT; cdr3_aa: CASSLGEADTQYF